Listed below are T cell receptor beta chains from one sample, sequenced in a study of CD4+ T cells in melanoma. Clones were sequenced by immunoSEQ multiplex PCR, and TCRdb holds only the in-frame ones, with some missing. The sample has fewer than 11,000 clones, 65% to 70% seen once; the top ten hold more than 9.5%. Sequencing was carried out using cells from a culture (not recorded whether cultured in vitro). Receptor source: a human donor with melanoma. Both conserved end residues are part of each CDR3. The order of the fields is V gene, J gene, clone size, D gene, CDR3 length, CDR3 DNA, CDR3 protein. The D gene is left open where the match is weak. Not every row has a clone size; where given, it reads once, few, many or a size class.

>TRBV7-9|TRBJ2-1|NA|NA|14
TGTGCCAGCAGCTTAGTTACGGATTACAATGAGCAGTTCTTC
CASSLVTDYNEQFF
>TRBV11-2|TRBJ2-3|NA|TRBD2|16
TGTGCCAGCAGCTTAGCGGGACTAGGGGTGCGGGATACGCAGTATTTT
CASSLAGLGVRDTQYF
>TRBV5-1|TRBJ2-5|NA|TRBD1|15
TGCGCCAGCAGCATGGCCCTACAGGGGGGAGAGACCCAGTACTTC
CASSMALQGGETQYF
>TRBV11-2|TRBJ2-1|NA|NA|16
TGTGCCAGCAGCTCGGTACGGCTGAGCTCCTACAATGAGCAGTTCTTC
CASSSVRLSSYNEQFF
>TRBV2|TRBJ2-7|NA|NA|12
TGTGCCAGCAGTGAGGTTTCAGGCGAGCAGTACTTC
CASSEVSGEQYF
>TRBV12-5|TRBJ2-5|NA|NA|12
TGTGCTAGTGGTTTGGTAGAAGAGACCCAGTACTTC
CASGLVEETQYF
>TRBV7-3|TRBJ1-2|few|NA|10
TGTGCCAGCAGCCCTAGGAGCTACACCTTC
CASSPRSYTF
>TRBV5-1|TRBJ2-5|NA|NA|16
TGCGCCAGCAGCTTGGGGGGACGACACGCCGGAGAGACCCAGTACTTC
CASSLGGRHAGETQYF
>TRBV10-2|TRBJ2-1|NA|NA|11
TGCGCCAGCACCGCACAGAATGAGCAGTTCTTC
CASTAQNEQFF
>TRBV6-4|TRBJ1-5|NA|NA|13
TGTGCCAGCAGTGACTGGGTCGGCCAGCCCCAGCATTTT
CASSDWVGQPQHF
>TRBV7-9|TRBJ2-7|NA|TRBD2|14
TGTGCCAGCAGCTTAGTTAGCGGGGGATACGAGCAGTACTTC
CASSLVSGGYEQYF
>TRBV7-7|TRBJ2-1|NA|NA|14
TGTGCCAGCAGCTTAGAACTCTGGGGGGATGAGCAGTTCTTC
CASSLELWGDEQFF
>TRBV4-2|TRBJ2-5|few|NA|14
TGTGCCAGCAGCCAAGGCGGGGCAGAAGAGACCCAGTACTTC
CASSQGGAEETQYF
>TRBV29-1|TRBJ1-1|NA|NA|14
TGCAGCGTTGAGGCCCGACCCATGAACACTGAAGCTTTCTTT
CSVEARPMNTEAFF
>TRBV6-1|TRBJ1-6|few|NA|14
TGTGCCACAGCCGTAAGGAGGGAGAATTCACCCCTCCACTTT
CATAVRRENSPLHF
>TRBV6-5|TRBJ2-2|NA|NA|12
TGTCCTCCTTCGGGGACCACCGGGGAGCTGTTTTTT
CPPSGTTGELFF
>TRBV7-9|TRBJ1-5|NA|NA|15
TGTGCCAGCAGCTCTGGGCCGAATAGCAATCAGCCCCAGCATTTT
CASSSGPNSNQPQHF
>TRBV5-1|TRBJ2-5|NA|TRBD2|14
TGCGCCAGCAGCTACTCGGGGGGAGAGGAGACCCAGTACTTC
CASSYSGGEETQYF
>TRBV18|TRBJ2-3|NA|TRBD2|16
TGTGCCAGCTCACCGCAAAGCGGGGGGGAGACAGATACGCAGTATTTT
CASSPQSGGETDTQYF
>TRBV5-1|TRBJ1-2|NA|NA|18
TGCGCCAGCCCATCCCCCAATCGGGTTCACCCCGCTAACTATGGCTACACCTTC
CASPSPNRVHPANYGYTF
>TRBV7-8|TRBJ2-3|NA|NA|12
TGTGCCAGCAGCAACGTGGGAGTTACGCAGTATTTT
CASSNVGVTQYF
>TRBV2|TRBJ1-5|NA|TRBD1|16
TGTGCCAGCACCGCGAAAGCAGGGGGTCCCAATCAGCCCCAGCATTTT
CASTAKAGGPNQPQHF
>TRBV2|TRBJ1-5|few|NA|14
TGTGCCAGCAGTGACATTAATAGCAATCAGCCCCAGCATTTT
CASSDINSNQPQHF
>TRBV4-1|TRBJ2-3|NA|TRBD1|15
TGCGCCAGCAGACAGGACAGGTACGGAACAGATACGCAGTATTTT
CASRQDRYGTDTQYF
>TRBV11-1|TRBJ1-4|few|NA|17
TGTGCCAGCAGCTTAGAAGGGACCCCTACAACTAATGAAAAACTGTTTTTT
CASSLEGTPTTNEKLFF
>TRBV19|TRBJ2-7|few|TRBD2|14
TGTGCCAGTAGTACCATAGCGGGCTCCTACGAGCAGTACTTC
CASSTIAGSYEQYF
>TRBV7-9|TRBJ1-4|once|NA|14
TGTGCCAGCAGCTTGGGGGGGTTGGAGGAAAAACTGTTTTTT
CASSLGGLEEKLFF
>TRBV9|TRBJ1-1|few|TRBD1|16
TGTGCCAGCAGCGTACCGGACAGGGGGGAGGACACTGAAGCTTTCTTT
CASSVPDRGEDTEAFF
>TRBV18|TRBJ2-7|few|NA|13
TGTGCCAGCTCACCGGCCCAGAACTACGAGCAGTACTTC
CASSPAQNYEQYF
>TRBV5-4|TRBJ2-3|NA|NA|12
TGTGCCAGCAGCTTGGCCCGGGGTACGCAGTATTTT
CASSLARGTQYF
>TRBV19|TRBJ1-3|NA|TRBD1|17
TGTGCCAGTAGTATTTCCGGACAGGGGTCCGCTGGAAACACCATATATTTT
CASSISGQGSAGNTIYF
>TRBV27|TRBJ2-7|few|NA|13
TGTGCCAGGAGGACGGGACGAAACTACGAGCAGTACTTC
CARRTGRNYEQYF
>TRBV6-1|TRBJ1-1|NA|NA|14
TGTGCCAGCAGTGAAGTTAGGGGCACCTCTGAAGCTTTCTTT
CASSEVRGTSEAFF
>TRBV18|TRBJ1-5|NA|NA|14
TGTGCCAGCTCACCCGGGTCGAGCAATCAGCCCCAGCATTTT
CASSPGSSNQPQHF
>TRBV30|TRBJ1-2|NA|NA|13
TGTGCCTGTCCCCTCAGGGGAGGGTATGGCTACACCTTC
CACPLRGGYGYTF
>TRBV6-4|TRBJ2-3|once|NA|14
TGTGCCAGCAGTGATTGGGCTGGCTCAGATACGCAGTATTTT
CASSDWAGSDTQYF
>TRBV9|TRBJ1-6|NA|NA|18
TGTGCCAGCAGCGCAACGTTGGCAACAAGGATAGATAATTCACCCCTCCACTTT
CASSATLATRIDNSPLHF
>TRBV7-9|TRBJ1-6|few|NA|14
TGTGCCAGCAGCGCGGCCCCCTATAATTCACCCCTCCACTTT
CASSAAPYNSPLHF
>TRBV10-3|TRBJ1-5|few|TRBD1|15
TGTGCCATCAGTCCCGGGACAGGGCCCGATCAGCCCCAGCATTTT
CAISPGTGPDQPQHF
>TRBV5-8|TRBJ1-1|NA|NA|12
TGTGCCAGCAGCGGATTAAACACTGAAGCTTTCTTT
CASSGLNTEAFF
>TRBV2|TRBJ1-2|NA|NA|15
TGTGCCAGCAGCAACTTTAGGACGGATCTCGCTGGCTACACCTTC
CASSNFRTDLAGYTF
>TRBV5-1|TRBJ2-7|NA|TRBD1|14
TGCGCCAGCAGCCCCTCCGGGACAGTAGACGAGCAGTACTTC
CASSPSGTVDEQYF
>TRBV18|TRBJ2-1|NA|NA|13
TGTGCCAGCTCACCAGGGGGCCACAATGAGCAGTTCTTC
CASSPGGHNEQFF
>TRBV6-1|TRBJ1-2|NA|NA|15
TGTGCCAGCAGTGCGGCCAGGGTGGGCCCCTATGGCTACACCTTC
CASSAARVGPYGYTF
>TRBV15|TRBJ2-6|NA|NA|15
TGTGCCACCAGCAGAGGCTTCCCTGGGGCCAACGTCCTGACTTTC
CATSRGFPGANVLTF
>TRBV5-1|TRBJ1-3|NA|NA|15
TGCGCCAGCAGCCCATGGACAGTCTCTGGAAACACCATATATTTT
CASSPWTVSGNTIYF
>TRBV2|TRBJ2-5|NA|NA|13
TGTGCCAGCGGGGGGACGAATAAAGAGACCCAGTACTTC
CASGGTNKETQYF
>TRBV5-1|TRBJ2-7|NA|NA|13
TGCGCCAGCAGCGGCATGGGTTTGCGCGAGCAGTACTTC
CASSGMGLREQYF
>TRBV6-5|TRBJ2-7|NA|NA|14
TGTGCCAGCACCTTGACCGGGAGCTCCTACGAGCAGTACTTC
CASTLTGSSYEQYF
>TRBV5-4|TRBJ1-3|NA|NA|15
TGTGCCAGCAGCTTCTGGGGGGGTTTAGTAAACACCATATATTTT
CASSFWGGLVNTIYF
>TRBV6-6|TRBJ1-4|few|NA|14
TGTGCCAGCAGTCTCAGCGCAGGAAGGGAAAAACTGTTTTTT
CASSLSAGREKLFF